This TCR beta chain was sequenced in a study of regulatory T cells in long-lasting Graves disease (dated by TCRdb to the early 2020s). Describing the broader study: Persistent Graves' disease meant more than 5 years of antithyroid drug treatment with TSH receptor autoantibodies that stayed positive. On average, persistent Graves' disease patients in the clinical cohort had been on antithyroid drugs for approximately ten years. Peripheral blood TCR sequencing and RNA sequencing compared persistent Graves' disease patients with newly diagnosed Graves' disease patients. The study was registered as a clinical trial and conducted in China. A total of roughly 35 samples underwent TCR sequencing: about 13 from persistent and around 20 from newly diagnosed Graves' disease patients. What the research found in general, with its limitations: The study examined only peripheral blood because the primary lesion, thyroid tissue, could not be accessed. Sequencing and analysis were restricted to the TCR beta chain. As a limitation, the authors acknowledged that the small sample size may reduce accuracy. More public clonotypes were shared among persistent patients (around 2,600) than among newly diagnosed patients (966). Compared with newly diagnosed patients, persistent Graves' disease patients had lower TCR Shannon entropy and fewer highly expanded clones, which suggests clonal expansion.

This clonotype has a count of ten or more. Its antigen is still unknown. No base qualities exist here, and no much larger clone lies one base off it. Library creation used multiplex PCR. Sequencing instrument: Illumina HiSeq 4000. TCR beta libraries were built with iRepertoire HTBI primers and Arm-PCR amplification of CDR3 regions. PCR products were gel purified before sequencing. The original methods were these. Gene usage analysis of CDR3 amino acid clonotypes relied on the 60 or so TRBV and about 13 TRBJ segments identified across samples. COPE and FqMerger were used to merge filtered high-quality paired reads into contigs. Contigs were aligned with BLAST to IMGT TRBV, TRBD and TRBJ reference genes, and CDR3 was defined per IMGT. Highly expanded clones were defined as clonotypes with a frequency above 0.1%. Shannon entropy was used to measure repertoire diversity, and the Gini coefficient was used to measure V-J evenness. A clonotype found in more than one individual was treated as public. TCRdb's own reprocessing of the public reads used fastp at Q25 and MiXCR and kept productive beta chains. Merged by CDR3 protein, the rows form single entries marked with the most common genes and DNA. What appears here as the V and J calls and clone size reflects TCRdb's work, not the paper's. For this sample there are about 470,000 distinct CDR3 sequences; about 20% appear just once. Of the sample, under 9% is held by the ten largest clones.

The sample's time point label, in plain terms: persistent/refractory GD, antithyroid drugs over 5 years with positive TRAb. For both TCR sequencing and RNA sequencing, RNA was extracted from PBMCs using TRIzol. The diagnosis of Graves' disease was made according to American Thyroid Association guidelines. The patients came from an endocrinology department in Xi'an, China. Each patient gave around 9.2 milliliters of peripheral blood, collected in an EDTA anticoagulant tube. Ficoll Paque Plus density gradient separation was used to isolate PBMCs, and no additional T cell sorting was done. An Agilent 2100 Bioanalyzer and agarose gel were used to assess RNA quality, and a NanoDrop 2000 was used to measure RNA concentration. The origin of this receptor is a female donor with Graves disease. Source: peripheral blood mononuclear cells (PBMCs), taken when the disease was refractory, from a patient treated with antithyroid drugs.

The CDR3 amino acid sequence is: CSASTTNTGELFF. The DNA sequence is TGCAGTGCCAGTACAACGAACACCGGGGAGCTGTTTTTT. The sequence joins TRBV20-1 to TRBJ2-2; the D gene remains uncertain. CDR1 and CDR2, looked up from the germline V gene (reference sequence), are DFQATT and SNEGSKA. Cut back by 6 bases and 0 bases, the V and J ends lie 8 bases apart. The cysteine opens and the phenylalanine closes a CDR3 of 13 amino acids. The read is trimmed to its CDR3 DNA, 39 bases read in frame from base 1.